This entry lists 24 T cell receptor beta chains sequenced from one sample in a study of CD8 T cell repertoires and HIV-1 epitope variants. The assay was immunoSEQ multiplex PCR, and TCRdb's table has in-frame clones only and misses some. This table holds some 5,500 clones, about 70% found once. These receptors have no identified antigens. Sequencing input: cultured CD8+ T cells derived from PBMCs. The receptor set was obtained from a male donor with HIV.

This clone was counted only a few times. The V gene is TRBV7-9, the J gene TRBJ1-1, with D possibly matching TRBD1 (6 bases). Germline values: CDR1 SEHNR, CDR2 FQNEAQ (reference sequence). The germline V and J ends were trimmed by 10 bases and 3 bases, with 15 bases remaining between them. CDR3 length equals 13 residues. The CDR3: CATLGGGHTEAFF. In DNA form, the CDR3 reads TGTGCCACACTAGGGGGGGGGCACACTGAAGCTTTCTTT.

The V gene is TRBV27, the J gene TRBJ2-2, with D hard to call. Trimming shortened V by 5 bases and J by 6 bases, and 10 bases separated the two germline ends. The CDR3 extends over 13 amino acids. CDR1 and CDR2 (germline): MNHEY, SMNVEV (reference sequence). As DNA, the CDR3 is TGTGCCAGCAGTAGGCAGGACCCCGGGGAGCTGTTTTTT. Residues: CASSRQDPGELFF.

This clone showed up just once. This chain links TRBV11-2 with TRBJ1-4, with D unclear. Germline V gene sequence: CDR1 SGHAT, CDR2 FQNNGV. The ends were cut back, 0 bases at V and 4 bases at J, with 12 bases in the middle. The CDR3 extends over 16 amino acids. The CDR3 here is CASSLDLTGDNEKLFF. DNA for the CDR3: TGTGCCAGCAGCTTAGATCTTACCGGGGATAATGAAAAACTGTTTTTT.

CDR3 protein: CAISESSWGGDTEAFF. The CDR3 DNA sequence: TGTGCCATCAGTGAGTCATCGTGGGGGGGAGACACTGAAGCTTTCTTT. The rearrangement uses TRBV10-3 and TRBJ1-1, with D maybe TRBD1 (5 bases). There are 16 residues in the CDR3. V lost 0 bases and J 3 bases, leaving 14 bases between the germline ends. Germline CDR1 and CDR2: ENHRY and SYGVKD.

This chain joins TRBV7-8 and TRBJ1-5; 7 bases are shared with TRBD1. The CDR3 is 17 residues long. The V segment lost 3 bases and the J segment 3 bases; nucleotides outside the gene matches: 11. Germline values: CDR1 SGHVS, CDR2 FQNEAQ. The CDR3 nucleotides are TGTGCCAGCAGCTTTTTCTTTTACAGGGGTCCCAATCAGCCCCAGCATTTT. Amino acid sequence: CASSFFFYRGPNQPQHF. Complete variable domain (other parts from reference TRBV7-8 and TRBJ1-5): GAGVSQSPRYKVAKRGQDVALRCDPISGHVSLFWYQQALGQGPEFLTYFQNEAQLDKSGLPSDRFFAERPEGSVSTLKIQRTQQEDSAVYLCASSFFFYRGPNQPQHFGDGTRLSIL.

There are a few counts of this clone. The V gene is TRBV28, the J gene TRBJ1-4; possible D gene TRBD1, 5 bases. Trimming cost V 6 bases and J 1 base, with 9 bases left between them. Germline-derived CDR1 and CDR2 are MDHEN and SYDVKM. There are 14 residues in the CDR3. In nucleotides, the CDR3 is TGTGCCAGCAGCTACCAGGGAACTAATGAAAAACTGTTTTTT. Translated, it gives CASSYQGTNEKLFF.

This clone was seen more than once but under ten times. The chain recombines TRBV7-2 with TRBJ1-2, with a tentative D call TRBD1 (5 bases). The V end lost 5 bases, the J end lost 4 bases, and 14 bases lay between the germline ends. There are 14 residues in the CDR3. Looked up from germline, CDR1 is SGHTA and CDR2 is FQGNSA. CDR3: CASSSLGESYGYTF. The CDR3 DNA is TGTGCCAGCAGCAGCCTGGGGGAGAGCTATGGCTACACCTTC.

This rearrangement joins TRBV13 to TRBJ2-1; 10 nucleotides agree with TRBD1. With V trimmed by 0 bases and J by 4 bases, 0 bases remained unmatched. The CDR3 spans 15 residues. Germline lookup yields CDR1 PRHDT and CDR2 FYEKMQ (reference sequence). The chain's CDR3 is CASSLGGQGYNEQFF. CDR3 DNA sequence: TGTGCCAGCAGCTTAGGGGGACAGGGGTACAATGAGCAGTTCTTC.

This sequence joins TRBV7-9 and TRBJ2-5; perhaps TRBD2 as D (5 bases). The CDR3 has 15 residues. Between the trimmed V and J ends, which lost 4 bases and 2 bases, there was a span of 14 bases. Germline V gene lookup returns CDR1 SEHNR and CDR2 FQNEAQ (reference sequence). This CDR3 is CASSSAGIDQETQYF. The CDR3 DNA is TGTGCCAGCAGCTCCGCCGGGATAGATCAAGAGACCCAGTACTTC.

In this sample, this clone turned up once. The V gene is TRBV6-5, the J gene TRBJ1-5; unclear D gene. This CDR3 has 13 amino acids. The ends were cut back, 8 bases at V and 0 bases at J, with 8 bases in the middle. CDR1 is MNHEY, CDR2 SVGAGI, per germline. DNA of the CDR3: TGTGCCAGCCGGAGAAGTAGCAATCAGCCCCAGCATTTT. Residues: CASRRSSNQPQHF.

J is TRBJ1-5 and V is TRBV27; no definite D call. The CDR3 has 13 residues. CDR1 and CDR2 (germline): MNHEY, SMNVEV (reference sequence). V gave up 2 bases and J gave up 6 bases, with 8 bases separating them. For the CDR3, the DNA is TGTGCCAGCAGTTTACAAGAGAGTCAGCCCCAGCATTTT. Protein: CASSLQESQPQHF.

The V call is TRBV7-9, the J call TRBJ2-1; D perhaps matches TRBD1 (6 bases). V lost 5 bases and J lost 5, with 16 bases in between. CDR1 is SEHNR and CDR2 is FQNEAQ in the germline V gene (reference sequence). The CDR3 covers 15 residues. The CDR3 sequence: CASSLGQGLNNEQFF. The CDR3 nucleotides are TGTGCCAGCAGCCTCGGTCAGGGGCTAAACAATGAGCAGTTCTTC.

The chain joins TRBV7-9 to TRBJ2-7; 9 bases map to TRBD1. V dropped 5 bases and J dropped 3; count of bases not matched to a gene: 11. The CDR3 length is 16 residues. Looked up from germline, CDR1 is SEHNR and CDR2 is FQNEAQ (reference sequence). CDR3 sequence (DNA): TGTGCCAGCAGCCCGTGGACAGGGGACTTTCTCTACGAGCAGTACTTC. Amino acids: CASSPWTGDFLYEQYF.

The chain joins TRBV4-1 to TRBJ2-3, with TRBD2 as a possible D gene (6 bases). The CDR3 consists of 16 residues. From germline, CDR1 is MGHRA and CDR2 YSYEKL. V shed 0 bases and J shed 3 bases, with 13 bases lying between them. Here the CDR3 reads CASSQDWDFGTDTQYF. Written as DNA, the CDR3 is TGCGCCAGCAGCCAAGATTGGGACTTCGGGACAGATACGCAGTATTTT.

In its sample, this clone was seen once. The gene calls are TRBV5-4 and TRBJ1-1, with 9 bases fitting TRBD1. Germline CDR1 is SGHNT and CDR2 is YYREEE (reference sequence). This CDR3 comprises 13 residues. V lost 3 bases, J lost 9 bases, and 6 bases stayed unmatched. For the CDR3, the DNA is TGTGCCAGCAGCTGGACAGGGGAAAATCAAGCTTTCTTT. Translated: CASSWTGENQAFF.

This chain joins TRBV9 and TRBJ1-1; perhaps TRBD1 as D (5 bases). CDR1 is SGDLS and CDR2 is YYNGEE in the germline V gene. V shed 3 bases and J shed 4 bases, with 13 bases lying between them. CDR3 length: 14 amino acids. The CDR3 loop is CASSAGVGVTEAFF. CDR3 nucleotides: TGTGCCAGCAGCGCGGGGGTAGGGGTCACTGAAGCTTTCTTT.

This CDR3 is CASSDSTVTYEQYF. In nucleotides, the CDR3 is TGTGCCAGCAGCGACTCGACAGTTACCTACGAGCAGTACTTC. This sequence joins TRBV5-4 and TRBJ2-7, with D perhaps matching TRBD1 (5 bases). This CDR3 comprises 14 residues. Germline assignment: CDR1 SGHNT and CDR2 YYREEE (reference sequence). Trimming stripped 4 bases from V and 2 bases from J, with 13 bases between.

The rearrangement uses TRBV7-9 and TRBJ1-1; D not resolved. V dropped 2 bases and J dropped 1 base, with 8 bases sitting between them. From germline, CDR1 is SEHNR and CDR2 FQNEAQ (reference sequence). The CDR3 runs to 14 residues. In DNA form, the CDR3 reads TGTGCCAGCAGCTTACGGTCCCAGAACACTGAAGCTTTCTTT. Protein product: CASSLRSQNTEAFF.

V gene TRBV5-6 combines with J gene TRBJ2-7; D is perhaps TRBD1 (5 bases). The CDR3 is 14 amino acids. Trimming left V 0 bases short and J 7 bases short, with 14 bases between. CDR1 is SGHDT, CDR2 YYEEEE, per germline. The CDR3 protein is CASSLGQYLREQYF. The CDR3 DNA reads TGTGCCAGCAGCTTGGGACAGTACCTTCGTGAGCAGTACTTC.

This clone was recorded only once. The rearrangement links TRBV5-4 to TRBJ1-6; no firm D call. Trimming stripped 5 bases from V and 6 bases from J, with 15 bases between. Germline-derived CDR1 and CDR2 are SGHNT and YYREEE (reference sequence). The CDR3 length is 15 residues. The CDR3 protein is CASRGSVGSNSPLHF. The CDR3 region has the DNA TGTGCCAGCAGGGGTTCAGTGGGGAGTAATTCACCCCTCCACTTT.

This clone is a singleton in its sample. The CDR3 DNA is TGTGCCAGCAGTTACTCGCCTAGCGTCACCTACAATGAGCAGTTCTTC. Amino acids: CASSYSPSVTYNEQFF. The chain is built from TRBV6-5 and TRBJ2-1, with D possibly TRBD2 on 6 matching bases. The CDR3 extends over 16 amino acids. Germline V gene lookup returns CDR1 MNHEY and CDR2 SVGAGI. Trimming pared 0 bases from V and 2 bases from J, leaving 11 bases between.

The sample holds a few counts of this clone. At one end, the junction sequence differs from germline, possibly due to a read error. The rearrangement uses TRBV19 and TRBJ1-2, with 9 nucleotides matching TRBD1. CDR1 and CDR2 from the germline V gene are LNHDA and SQIVND (reference sequence). CDR3 length: 20 residues. As DNA, the CDR3 is TGTGCCAGTAGCATAGAACCGACAGGGGGAACCCCTACCCACTTATATGGCTACACCTTC. It yields the protein CASSIEPTGGTPTHLYGYTF.

The chain links TRBV28 to TRBJ1-1; no clear D. CDR1 and CDR2 from the germline V gene are MDHEN and SYDVKM. The CDR3 is made up of 12 amino acids. Trimming cost V 2 bases and J 1 base, with 2 bases left between them. CDR3 DNA: TGTGCCAGCAGTTTAGGGAACACTGAAGCTTTCTTT. Protein: CASSLGNTEAFF. Looking up the rest from reference TRBV28 and TRBJ1-1 gives the full variable domain: DVKVTQSSRYLVKRTGEKVFLECVQDMDHENMFWYRQDPGLGLRLIYFSYDVKMKEKGDIPEGYSVSREKKERFSLILESASTNQTSMYLCASSLGNTEAFFGQGTRLTVV.

This chain links TRBV27 with TRBJ2-7; D might be TRBD1 or TRBD2, each matching 5 bases. CDR1 and CDR2 (germline): MNHEY, SMNVEV (reference sequence). There are 13 residues in the CDR3. The V and J ends lost 3 bases and 4 bases respectively, with 10 bases between them. The chain's CDR3 is CASSFAGRYEQYF. The CDR3 bases are TGTGCCAGCAGTTTCGCAGGGAGATACGAGCAGTACTTC.